Below are 29 T cell receptor beta chains sequenced from a single sample in a study of blood T cells in healthy people across ages. Through a sample-barcoded 5' primer and a J-beta primer mix, a second PCR was run for roughly 6 to 11 cycles. Using its own MiXCR run on the 5' RACE reads, TCRdb lists one record per CDR3 protein. Of some 1.5 million distinct CDR3 sequences detected, roughly 28% appear once; the ten largest clones hold 7.7%. Sequencing was done on a sample of blood. These receptor sequences come from a woman in her twenties or thirties in good health.

The rearrangement uses TRBV20-1 and TRBJ2-1, with 8 bases that match TRBD2. The CDR3 is 12 amino acids. The germline V gene encodes CDR1 DFQATT and CDR2 SNEGSKA (reference sequence). V gave up 7 bases and J gave up 5 bases; unmatched junction bases: 4. The CDR3 DNA reads as TGCAGTGGGGATAGCGGGAACAATGAGCAGTTCTTC. Translation: CSGDSGNNEQFF.

The rearrangement uses TRBV5-1 and TRBJ1-5; D gene ambiguous. The DNA end is more similar to TRBJ2-3, so the J call may be wrong. CDR1 is SGHRS and CDR2 is YFSETQ in the germline V gene. The CDR3 covers 14 residues. The CDR3 nucleotides read TGCGCCAGCAGCTTGTCGGTAGACACAGATACGCAGTATTTT. Amino acid sequence: CASSLSVDTDTQYF.

This clonotype showed up just a few times. The rearrangement links TRBV9 to TRBJ1-5; TRBD1 might be the D (6 bases). V was cut by 3 bases and J by 6 bases, with 10 bases left in between. The V gene's germline CDR1 is SGDLS and CDR2 YYNGEE. This CDR3 comprises 13 residues. The CDR3 DNA is TGTGCCAGCAGCGGGGGGCCACGTCAGCCCCAGCATTTT. It translates to CASSGGPRQPQHF.

The chain's CDR3 is CSARVPVMQNTEAFF. CDR3 DNA: TGCAGTGCTAGAGTCCCAGTGATGCAAAACACTGAAGCTTTCTTT. The V and J genes are TRBV20-1 and TRBJ1-1; D is unresolved. The CDR3 contains 15 residues. Germline V CDR1 and CDR2: DFQATT, SNEGSKA (reference sequence). V was clipped by 1 base and J by 2 bases, with 14 bases between them.

The chain is built from TRBV6-6 and TRBJ1-5; the D is unclear. The CDR3 has 15 residues. V was clipped by 5 bases and J by 4 bases, with 15 bases between them. The V gene's germline CDR1 is MNHNY and CDR2 SVGAGI (reference sequence). CDR3 sequence (DNA): TGTGCCAGCAGTAACGAGAGGCGCGGGAATCAGCCCCAGCATTTT. As protein: CASSNERRGNQPQHF.

This clonotype was counted a few times. This chain uses TRBV18 with TRBJ1-5; the D is unclear. Germline CDR1 and CDR2: KGHSH and LQKENI. The CDR3 loop spans 15 amino acids. Trimming stripped 1 base from V and 1 base from J, with 8 bases between. Here the CDR3 reads CASSPQGGSNQPQHF. CDR3 sequence (DNA): TGTGCCAGCTCACCACAGGGTGGGAGCAATCAGCCCCAGCATTTT.

The rearrangement uses TRBV5-1 and TRBJ1-2; TRBD1 is a possible D gene (6 bases). The germline V and J ends were trimmed by 4 bases and 7 bases, with 17 bases remaining between them. The CDR3 sequence is 14 residues long. Germline CDR1 SGHRS, CDR2 YFSETQ. CDR3 nucleotides: TGCGCCAGCAGCCCGTTTACAGGGACTAGTGGCTACACCTTC. Its protein is CASSPFTGTSGYTF.

The V call is TRBV4-1, the J call TRBJ2-7; no clear D. The germline gives CDR1 MGHRA, CDR2 YSYEKL. Trimming removed 0 bases from V and 0 bases from J, with 9 bases in between. The CDR3 totals 15 residues. The CDR3 region is CASSQEIRVSYEQYF. CDR3 DNA sequence: TGCGCCAGCAGCCAAGAAATCCGGGTCTCCTACGAGCAGTACTTC.

This CDR3 is CASSQVAKDEKLFF. In DNA, the CDR3 is TGTGCCAGCAGCCAAGTTGCGAAGGATGAAAAACTGTTTTTT. The J gene is TRBJ1-4, the V gene TRBV3-1; no clear D. The CDR3 covers 14 residues. The V end lost 1 base, the J end lost 6 bases, and 9 bases lay between the germline ends. Germline CDR1 and CDR2: LGHDT and YNNKEL (reference sequence).

The J gene is TRBJ2-4, the V gene TRBV7-2; D is unclear. Trimming cost V 5 bases and J 13 bases, with 21 bases left between them. Per germline, CDR1 SGHTA and CDR2 FQGNSA. There are 14 residues in the CDR3. Here the CDR3 reads CASSPVDFSNEQYF. The CDR3 nucleotides are TGTGCCAGCAGCCCAGTGGATTTCAGCAATGAGCAGTACTTC.

The chain links TRBV7-9 to TRBJ2-1; D may correspond to TRBD1 or TRBD2 (5 bases each). V was trimmed by 6 bases and J by 6 bases, leaving 18 bases between them. CDR1 and CDR2 from the germline V gene are SEHNR and FQNEAQ (reference sequence). The CDR3 sequence is 15 residues long. The CDR3 sequence: CASRLTERAGNEQFF. DNA for the CDR3: TGTGCCAGCAGACTGACAGAAAGGGCGGGCAATGAGCAGTTCTTC.

This clonotype was seen a few times. The junction shows a germline mismatch at one end, possibly a read error. V and J are TRBV6-5 and TRBJ2-3, with D perhaps matching TRBD1 (6 bases). The CDR3 spans 15 residues. Germline V gives CDR1 MNHEY, CDR2 SVGAGI. The CDR3 DNA follows: TGTGCCAGCAGTCCTACAGGGATTTCCACAGGTACGCAGTATTTT. It is translated as CASSPTGISTGTQYF.

This clonotype was found many times. V usage is TRBV29-1 and J usage is TRBJ2-5, with 12 bases identical to TRBD2. The length of the CDR3 is 13 residues. With V trimmed by 7 bases and J by 4 bases, 4 bases remained unmatched. Germline V lookup: CDR1 SQVTM, CDR2 ANQGSEA. The CDR3 coding sequence is TGCAGCGCCGCGACTAGCGGGGGAGAGACCCAGTACTTC. Its protein product is CSAATSGGETQYF.

This clonotype was counted many times. The J gene is TRBJ2-1, the V gene TRBV10-3; maybe TRBD2 (5 bases). Germline assignment: CDR1 ENHRY and CDR2 SYGVKD. CDR3 length: 12 amino acids. V gave up 8 bases and J gave up 3 bases, with 8 bases separating them. CDR3 in DNA: TGTGCCATCGAGGGTAGCTACAATGAGCAGTTCTTC. Encoded protein: CAIEGSYNEQFF.

Only a few counts were recorded for this clonotype. The rearrangement links TRBV7-9 to TRBJ2-1; 10 bases align to TRBD1. The J call may be incorrect, as the DNA end agrees better with TRBJ2-7. Per the germline V gene, CDR1 is SEHNR and CDR2 is FQNEAQ (reference sequence). This CDR3 has 20 amino acids. CDR3: CASSWPTSRGQGLSYNEQYF. The CDR3 DNA reads TGTGCCAGCAGCTGGCCCACCTCCCGGGGACAGGGGTTATCCTACAATGAGCAGTACTTC.

The V call is TRBV20-1, the J call TRBJ2-5; 9 positions match TRBD2. There are 13 residues in the CDR3. Germline V CDR1 and CDR2: DFQATT, SNEGSKA (reference sequence). The ends lost 0 bases at V and 7 bases at J; junction bases unmatched: 3. CDR3 residues: CSAREVAGATQYF. CDR3 nucleotides: TGCAGTGCTAGAGAGGTAGCGGGGGCGACCCAGTACTTC.

In this sample, this clonotype turned up many times. The chain is built from TRBV9 and TRBJ2-3; D gene uncertain. CDR3 length: 13 residues. CDR1 is SGDLS and CDR2 is YYNGEE in the germline V gene. Trimming pared 2 bases from V and 5 bases from J, leaving 9 bases between. The CDR3 is CASSVLVGDTQYF. The CDR3 DNA reads TGTGCCAGCAGCGTTCTGGTTGGAGATACGCAGTATTTT.

This clonotype was observed a few times. The V gene is TRBV12-3 or TRBV12-4, the J gene TRBJ2-3, with D unresolved. Trimming removed 5 bases at V and 3 bases at J, with 12 bases between. The CDR3 consists of 14 residues. The CDR3 here is CASSPPRPTDTQYF. In nucleotides, the CDR3 is TGTGCCAGCAGTCCACCCCGGCCAACAGATACGCAGTATTTT.

This clonotype has just a few counts. The CDR3 DNA reads TGTGCCAGCAGCCAGCGGGACAGGGGGCGAGGCTACACCTTC. It yields the protein CASSQRDRGRGYTF. This sequence joins TRBV11-2 and TRBJ1-2; 12 bases map to TRBD1. The V and J ends lost 5 bases and 8 bases, in that order; junction bases with no gene match: 6. Per germline, CDR1 SGHAT and CDR2 FQNNGV. CDR3 length: 14 residues.

The chain combines TRBV30 with TRBJ2-5; 7 bases agree with TRBD2. The trim removed 8 bases at V and 4 bases at J, leaving 7 bases unmatched. CDR3 length equals 12 residues. Germline CDR1 and CDR2: GTSNPN and SVGIG (reference sequence). CDR3 bases: TGTGCCGGACTCGGCGGGGGAGAGACCCAGTACTTC. Translation gives CAGLGGGETQYF.

The rearrangement uses TRBV7-9 and TRBJ2-1, with D uncertain. Germline CDR1 and CDR2: SEHNR and FQNEAQ (reference sequence). CDR3 length: 11 residues. Trimming took off 4 bases at V and 8 bases at J, with 6 bases between the two ends. In DNA form, the CDR3 reads TGTGCCAGCAGCTCCCGCCATGAGCAGTTCTTC. Translation: CASSSRHEQFF. Filled out from reference TRBV7-9 and TRBJ2-1, the complete variable domain reads DTGVSQNPRHKITKRGQNVTFRCDPISEHNRLYWYRQTLGQGPEFLTYFQNEAQLEKSRLLSDRFSAERPKGSFSTLEIQRTEQGDSAMYLCASSSRHEQFFGPGTRLTVL.

The sample holds many counts of this clonotype. The chain has TRBV6-4 and TRBJ2-1, with TRBD1 identical over 8 bases. The junction had 12 bases not matched to a gene; V was cut back by 5 bases and J by 6 bases. The CDR3 is 16 residues long. Germline V lookup: CDR1 MRHNA, CDR2 SNTAGT. CDR3 DNA sequence: TGTGCCAGCAGTATCCTCTCAGGGGGCGCCGTCAATGAGCAGTTCTTC. It codes for CASSILSGGAVNEQFF.

This chain joins TRBV30 and TRBJ2-7; the match to TRBD1 covers 9 bases. Losses at the gene ends were 3 bases for V and 3 bases for J; bases not matched to a gene: 6. The CDR3 runs to 14 residues. CDR1 is GTSNPN, CDR2 SVGIG, per germline (reference sequence). Here the CDR3 reads CAWSQTGGNYEQYF. CDR3 DNA: TGTGCCTGGAGCCAGACAGGGGGGAACTACGAGCAGTACTTC.

This clonotype has more than one count but fewer than ten. One junction end does not reproduce the germline sequence, and a read error may be involved. The chain combines TRBV24-1 with TRBJ2-1; D is undetermined. CDR1 and CDR2 from the germline V gene are KGHDR and SFDVKD. This CDR3 is built from 14 residues. This chain's CDR3 is CATGDPGRSNEQFF. In nucleotides, the CDR3 is TGTGCCACCGGTGATCCCGGACGGAGCAATGAGCAGTTCTTC.

There are many counts of this clonotype. This chain connects TRBV6-5 to TRBJ2-3; D is unclear. The germline V gene has CDR1 MNHEY and CDR2 SVGAGI. The germline V and J ends were trimmed by 6 bases and 2 bases, with 6 bases remaining between them. CDR3 length: 12 amino acids. The chain's CDR3 is CASRADTDTQYF. CDR3 in DNA: TGTGCCAGCAGGGCGGACACAGATACGCAGTATTTT.

The genes are TRBV24-1 and TRBJ2-3, with TRBD1 matching 7 bases. The CDR3 has 15 amino acids. V gave up 5 bases and J gave up 4 bases; unmatched junction bases: 8. The germline gives CDR1 KGHDR, CDR2 SFDVKD. This CDR3 is CATSVTGERADTQYF. The CDR3 DNA sequence: TGTGCCACCAGTGTCACAGGGGAGAGGGCAGATACGCAGTATTTT.

Comment on this clonotype: Compared with germline, one end of the junction differs, possibly owing to a read error. The chain couples TRBV2 to TRBJ2-1, with D unresolved. CDR3 size: 13 residues. CDR1 SNHLY and CDR2 FYNNEI come from the germline V gene. The CDR3 spells CASNEGPVFEQFF. CDR3 sequence (DNA): TGTGCCAGCAATGAAGGGCCGGTGTTCGAGCAGTTCTTC.

CDR3 sequence: CASSLDDPGTEAFF. The DNA of the CDR3 is TGTGCCAGCAGCTTAGACGACCCTGGCACTGAAGCTTTCTTT. The rearrangement joins TRBV7-9 to TRBJ1-1; no definite D call. Deletions cut 1 base from V and 4 bases from J, with 10 bases between. This CDR3 has 14 residues. Germline loops: CDR1 SEHNR, CDR2 FQNEAQ (reference sequence).

This sequence joins TRBV19 and TRBJ1-1; D perhaps matches TRBD1 (6 bases). Deletions cut 6 bases from V and 4 bases from J, with 15 bases between. Germline V CDR1 and CDR2: LNHDA, SQIVND (reference sequence). There are 14 residues in the CDR3. The CDR3 DNA reads as TGTGCCAGTAGACCGGACAGATGGAGCACTGAAGCTTTCTTT. Translation gives CASRPDRWSTEAFF. Using reference TRBV19 and TRBJ1-1 for the parts outside the CDR3, the full variable domain is DGGITQSPKYLFRKEGQNVTLSCEQNLNHDAMYWYRQDPGQGLRLIYYSQIVNDFQKGDIAEGYSVSREKKESFPLTVTSAQKNPTAFYLCASRPDRWSTEAFFGQGTRLTVV.